The T cell receptor (beta chain) described here comes from a study of T cell repertoires in ileal Crohn's disease. Whole-study findings and limits: Compared with non-smokers, active smokers at surgery showed more clonal expansions.

Time point meaning: neoterminal ileum biopsy at postoperative endoscopy, about 6 months after surgery. Points on this clone: Its target is not known.

TCRdb's table, derived via immunoSEQ multiplex PCR, lists solely in-frame clones and lacks some. Here the sample spans more than 60,000 clones, less than 90% being singletons. The sequenced sample consisted of ileal tissue. The source of this sequence is an adult with Crohn's disease.

CDR3 sequence (DNA): TGTGCCAGCAGCAGGGGAATAAACTATGGCTACACCTTC. The encoded protein is CASSRGINYGYTF. This chain uses TRBV7-9 with TRBJ1-2; perhaps TRBD1 as D (5 bases). The V gene's germline CDR1 is SEHNR and CDR2 FQNEAQ (reference sequence). This CDR3 region has 13 residues. Trimming left V 5 bases short and J 2 bases short, with 9 bases between.